This T cell receptor beta chain was sequenced in a study of T cells in Graves' hyperthyroidism and ophthalmopathy (dated by TCRdb to the late 2010s). Regarding the study in general: Peripheral blood was collected at initial diagnosis, before any treatment. A discovery cohort of around 100 patients, about 43 with Graves' ophthalmopathy and about 58 with stable Graves' hyperthyroidism, was used to find distinguishing TCR V-J signatures. Prospective prediction of ophthalmopathy was tested in an independent validation cohort of about 19 hyperthyroidism patients and 15 to 17 patients who later progressed to ophthalmopathy. The approximately 100 discovery patients were randomly split 7:3 into training and test sets. Thyroid tissue and blood T-cell repertoires from more than five Graves' hyperthyroidism patients were also compared in the study. After blood sampling, hyperthyroidism patients were treated with methimazole at a starting dose of 30 mg daily, and ophthalmopathy patients were treated with high-dose intravenous methylprednisolone. According to the paper, TCR Vbeta CDR3 sequencing was carried out on over 130 peripheral blood samples, which came from around 43 ophthalmopathy, around 75 hyperthyroidism and some 17 progressor patients.

General conclusions and limits of the study: A model built on a 13 V-J signature distinguished ophthalmopathy from stable hyperthyroidism, reaching 87.88% sensitivity and under 84% specificity in cross-validation and 80%/75% in testing. Sample size was not statistically predetermined, and investigators were not blinded to group allocation. Blood samples also contained most of the expanded thyroid clonotypes (frequency above 0.001), which suggests that blood repertoires may reflect thyroid immune responses. During validation, the model predicted progression to ophthalmopathy a median of about 6.5 months ahead of onset, with around 71% sensitivity and roughly 75% specificity.

This clonotype was seen repeatedly, ten times or more. It lacks a known antigen. Nothing much larger sits one base from this clone, and base qualities are not available. Ophthalmopathy patients had moderately to severely active disease, Clinical Activity Score of at least 3, NOSPECS grade of at least 4, and duration under 3 months. Exclusion was applied to patients with uncontrolled infections, other autoimmune diseases, pregnancy or lactation. Diagnoses were established on the basis of clinical symptoms, serum thyroxine and TRAb, thyroid ultrasound, and orbital computed tomography. PBMCs were isolated from 8 to 10 ml of fresh peripheral blood by Ficoll-Paque density gradient centrifugation. Trizol reagent was used to extract total RNA, and RNA quality was then checked on an Agilent 2100 Bioanalyzer. Unmatched junction bases come to 6, with V trimmed by 4 bases and J by 3 bases. The germline V gene (reference sequence) provides CDR1 MNHEY and CDR2 SMNVEV. Including cysteine and phenylalanine, the CDR3 has 14 amino acids. The read is trimmed to its CDR3 DNA, 42 bases read in frame from base 1.

TCR beta CDR3 regions were amplified from RNA transcripts. For the first round of RT-PCR on the TCR CDR3, the HTBI primer set was used together with the Qiagen OneStep RT-PCR kit. The libraries were constructed in a second round of multiplex PCR and then size-selected and purified. Paired-end sequencing of the libraries was performed with 100 bp reads on an Illumina HiSeq2000. The authors processed their data as follows. Raw data were processed with SOAPnuke, discarding reads with adapters, uncalled bases, mean Phred below 15, or no exact constant-primer or identifier match. COPE v1.2.5 was used to merge the high-quality paired reads, and each unique nucleotide sequence was defined as a clonotype. Clonotypes were aligned to IMGT TRBV, TRBD and TRBJ reference segments using MiTCR v1.1. The analysis included only V-J combinations with a frequency above 0.0001, which together covered approximately 99% of the repertoires. The TCS score was defined as the ratio of F50 (clonal expansion) to E x V (chaos), calculated using BLOSUM62-based TCRdist between CDR3 peptides within each V-J. Welch's t-statistics and random forest reduced 514 V-J features to about 12, which were used in a naive Bayes classifier (R e1071). In TCRdb, the public reads were trimmed at Q25 with fastp and aligned with MiXCR, with productive beta chains retained. Rows are combined by CDR3 protein, so each entry shows the most common genes and DNA. Here the V and J calls rest on TCRdb's processing, not on the authors' analysis. The sample table records a few hundred thousand distinct CDR3 sequences; 15% to 20% of these occur just once. Jointly, the top ten make up approximately 30% of the sample.

This clonotype was obtained from a young woman with Graves' ophthalmopathy. The chain is assembled from TRBV27 and TRBJ2-7, with 7 bases aligning to TRBD1. Sequencing used blood. The bases are TGTGCCAGCAGTTCCCTCGACAGGGTCTACGAGCAGTACTTC. The translation is CASSSLDRVYEQYF.